A single sample gave rise to the 23 T cell receptor beta chains below, sequenced in a study of blood T cells in healthy people across ages. A second PCR of roughly 7 to 11 cycles used a sample-barcoded 5' primer and a J-beta primer mix. MiXCR, run by TCRdb on the 5' RACE reads, gives a single entry per CDR3 protein. The data show about 800,000 distinct CDR3 sequences, 25% seen once. These data also formed part of another study, on T cells of mothers and their children.

The sequenced sample was blood. The receptor set was obtained from a boy younger than 18 in good health.

The chain couples TRBV28 to TRBJ2-3; no definite D call. The CDR3 covers 13 residues. Trimming removed 5 bases from V and 5 bases from J, with 11 bases in between. CDR1 and CDR2 (germline): MDHEN, SYDVKM. The CDR3 DNA is TGTGCCAGCAGTCTCTCCGGCAGAGATACGCAGTATTTT. As protein: CASSLSGRDTQYF.

The chain combines TRBV6-1 with TRBJ2-1; TRBD1 might be the D (5 bases). The CDR3 has 13 amino acids. CDR1 and CDR2 (germline): MNHNS, SASEGT. Deletions cut 8 bases from V and 0 bases from J, with 8 bases between. The CDR3 sequence is CASQGDSYNEQFF. Here the CDR3 DNA reads TGTGCCAGCCAAGGGGACTCCTACAATGAGCAGTTCTTC.

This sequence joins TRBV19 and TRBJ1-1; tentative D call: TRBD1 (6 bases). This CDR3 has 14 amino acids. The V gene's germline CDR1 is LNHDA and CDR2 SQIVND (reference sequence). V was shortened by 3 bases and J by 5 bases, with 13 bases between the two germline ends. The CDR3 protein is CASSIVGARTEAFF. The CDR3 bases are TGTGCCAGTAGTATTGTGGGGGCGCGGACTGAAGCTTTCTTT.

This clonotype was observed a handful of times. V is TRBV7-9 and J is TRBJ2-5, with unresolved D. V gave up 2 bases and J gave up 7 bases, with 8 bases separating them. The CDR3 consists of 12 residues. Germline V CDR1 and CDR2: SEHNR, FQNEAQ (reference sequence). The CDR3 DNA reads TGTGCCAGCAGCTTACCCAAGGGGACCCAGTACTTC. Its protein product is CASSLPKGTQYF. Together with reference TRBV7-9 and TRBJ2-5, the CDR3 gives the full variable domain: DTGVSQNPRHKITKRGQNVTFRCDPISEHNRLYWYRQTLGQGPEFLTYFQNEAQLEKSRLLSDRFSAERPKGSFSTLEIQRTEQGDSAMYLCASSLPKGTQYFGPGTRLLVL.

The V gene is TRBV10-3, the J gene TRBJ2-1; the D gene is possibly TRBD2 (6 bases). The CDR3 has 15 amino acids. V was pared by 3 bases and J by 7 bases, with 16 bases between. Germline V lookup: CDR1 ENHRY, CDR2 SYGVKD. CDR3 region: CAISERPAGRNEQFF. The DNA of the CDR3 is TGTGCCATCAGTGAACGGCCAGCGGGTCGGAATGAGCAGTTCTTC.

The V and J genes are TRBV29-1 and TRBJ2-7; D might be TRBD1 or TRBD2, each matching 5 bases. The CDR3 runs 12 residues. Germline assignment: CDR1 SQVTM and CDR2 ANQGSEA. V gave up 7 bases and J gave up 5 bases, with 15 bases separating them. The CDR3 loop is CSAEGLGDEQYF. CDR3 in DNA: TGCAGCGCAGAGGGGTTAGGGGACGAGCAGTACTTC.

The gene calls are TRBV6-2 or TRBV6-3 and TRBJ1-1, with a tentative D call TRBD1 (5 bases). Deletions cut 2 bases from V and 5 bases from J, with 12 bases between. The length of the CDR3 is 14 residues. Germline V lookup: CDR1 MNHEY, CDR2 SVGEGT. CDR3 residues: CASSYGGGVTEAFF. The CDR3 region has the DNA TGTGCCAGCAGTTACGGGGGAGGGGTGACTGAAGCTTTCTTT.

This clonotype was counted only a few times. V usage is TRBV7-2 and J usage is TRBJ1-4; D is ambiguous. CDR1 and CDR2 from the germline V gene are SGHTA and FQGNSA. The CDR3 totals 17 residues. Deletions cut 0 bases from V and 3 bases from J, with 14 bases between. CDR3 sequence: CASSLAWRRQPNEKLFF. Here the CDR3 DNA reads TGTGCCAGCAGCTTAGCCTGGAGGCGGCAGCCTAATGAAAAACTGTTTTTT. The variable domain in full, completed from reference TRBV7-2 and TRBJ1-4, reads GAGVSQSPSNKVTEKGKDVELRCDPISGHTALYWYRQSLGQGLEFLIYFQGNSAPDKSGLPSDRFSAERTGGSVSTLTIQRTQQEDSAVYLCASSLAWRRQPNEKLFFGSGTQLSVL.

The chain couples TRBV12-3 or TRBV12-4 to TRBJ2-2; 10 nucleotides align to TRBD2. This CDR3 is 19 amino acids long. Losses at the gene ends were 6 bases for V and 2 bases for J; bases not matched to a gene: 15. For the CDR3, the DNA is TGTGCCAGCAGCTCCACCGGGACTAGCGCCGCGATTAACACCGGGGAGCTGTTTTTT. As protein: CASSSTGTSAAINTGELFF.

The chain uses TRBV20-1 and TRBJ2-2, with TRBD2 as a possible D gene (5 bases). The CDR3 has 17 residues. Germline V gene lookup returns CDR1 DFQATT and CDR2 SNEGSKA (reference sequence). Deletions cut 1 base from V and 0 bases from J, with 15 bases between. The CDR3: CSARAARGRPNTGELFF. CDR3 in DNA: TGCAGTGCTAGAGCCGCGAGAGGGCGGCCGAACACCGGGGAGCTGTTTTTT.

This clonotype was detected a few times. The chain couples TRBV12-3 or TRBV12-4 to TRBJ1-1; 9 bases match TRBD1. This CDR3 has 18 amino acids. V dropped 6 bases and J dropped 3; count of bases not matched to a gene: 17. Here the CDR3 DNA reads TGTGCCAGCAGGGGATGGGACAGGGATGCGTTGGCGTACACTGAAGCTTTCTTT. Protein product: CASRGWDRDALAYTEAFF.

V and J are TRBV2 and TRBJ2-7; TRBD2 might be the D (5 bases). V shed 3 bases and J shed 6 bases, with 9 bases lying between them. CDR1 and CDR2 (germline): SNHLY, FYNNEI. The length of the CDR3 is 12 residues. The CDR3 DNA sequence: TGTGCCAGCAGTGATGAGGGCCCCGAGCAGTACTTC. Protein sequence: CASSDEGPEQYF.

This clonotype turned up a few times. This chain joins TRBV12-3 or TRBV12-4 and TRBJ1-2; D may be TRBD1 (5 bases). The CDR3 is made up of 12 amino acids. The V and J ends lost 6 bases and 4 bases respectively, with 9 bases between them. CDR3 amino acids: CASSDRLYGYTF. The CDR3, as DNA: TGTGCCAGCAGCGACAGACTCTATGGCTACACCTTC.

The chain has TRBV29-1 and TRBJ1-1, with D maybe TRBD1 (6 bases). Trimming removed 4 bases at V and 5 bases at J, with 11 bases between. CDR1 and CDR2 from the germline V gene are SQVTM and ANQGSEA. The CDR3 totals 12 residues. Written as DNA, the CDR3 is TGCAGCGTTGCCGGGGGGCGAACTGAAGCTTTCTTT. Translating it yields CSVAGGRTEAFF.

V usage is TRBV15 and J usage is TRBJ2-7, with D unresolved. This CDR3 contains 16 residues. The ends were cut back, 7 bases at V and 0 bases at J, with 19 bases in the middle. The germline gives CDR1 LNHNV, CDR2 YYDKDF (reference sequence). CDR3 nucleotide sequence: TGTGCCACCAAGAAAGATCCAGCCGGTAGCTCCTACGAGCAGTACTTC. This sequence encodes CATKKDPAGSSYEQYF. The full variable domain, completed using reference TRBV15 and TRBJ2-7, is DAMVIQNPRYQVTQFGKPVTLSCSQTLNHNVMYWYQQKSSQAPKLLFHYYDKDFNNEADTPDNFQSRRPNTSFCFLDIRSPGLGDTAMYLCATKKDPAGSSYEQYFGPGTRLTVT.

V and J are TRBV19 and TRBJ2-5, with D tentatively TRBD1 or TRBD2 (6 bases each). This CDR3 has 13 amino acids. The V end lost 5 bases, the J end lost 3 bases, and 10 bases lay between the germline ends. The V gene's germline CDR1 is LNHDA and CDR2 SQIVND (reference sequence). CDR3 loop: CASSAGQKETQYF. CDR3 DNA sequence: TGTGCCAGTAGTGCGGGACAAAAAGAGACCCAGTACTTC.

This clonotype was recorded a few times. The CDR3 here is CASSFPGQPQYEQYF. DNA of the CDR3: TGTGCCAGCAGTTTTCCGGGACAGCCTCAATACGAGCAGTACTTC. The rearrangement uses TRBV6-2 or TRBV6-3 and TRBJ2-7; TRBD1 matches 7 bases. V dropped 4 bases and J dropped 4; count of bases not matched to a gene: 10. The CDR3 extends over 15 amino acids. Germline values: CDR1 MNHEY, CDR2 SVGEGT.

The chain links TRBV27 to TRBJ2-3; no firm D call. The CDR3 is 12 residues long. Germline-derived CDR1 and CDR2 are MNHEY and SMNVEV (reference sequence). V was cut by 5 bases and J by 7 bases, with 10 bases left in between. CDR3 region: CASSQRQHTQYF. The CDR3, as DNA: TGTGCCAGCAGTCAACGACAACATACGCAGTATTTT.

The chain uses TRBV4-1 and TRBJ1-4; D ambiguous. This CDR3 comprises 17 residues. In germline, CDR1 is MGHRA, CDR2 YSYEKL. The V gene lost 0 bases and the J gene lost 0 bases, with 11 bases spanning the gap. DNA of the CDR3: TGCGCCAGCAGCCAAGACGAGTTGGTGTCAACTAATGAAAAACTGTTTTTT. This gives the protein CASSQDELVSTNEKLFF.

This clonotype has more than one count but fewer than ten. The rearrangement joins TRBV12-3 or TRBV12-4 to TRBJ2-3; D gene unclear. The CDR3 loop spans 15 amino acids. Trimming pared 3 bases from V and 2 bases from J, leaving 12 bases between. Here the CDR3 DNA reads TGTGCCAGCAGTTTCTTCGGCGGTTACACAGATACGCAGTATTTT. Translated, it gives CASSFFGGYTDTQYF.

This clonotype was found a few times. As DNA, the CDR3 is TGTGCCAGCAGTCAAGATAACAGGGGGCTAGGTGGCTACACCTTC. Translation: CASSQDNRGLGGYTF. V gene TRBV28 combines with J gene TRBJ1-2; 9 nucleotides line up with TRBD1. The CDR3 is 15 amino acids. Germline CDR1 MDHEN, CDR2 SYDVKM. V shed 5 bases and J 7 bases; nucleotides not matched to a gene: 11.

In this sample, this clonotype turned up a few times. V usage is TRBV28 and J usage is TRBJ2-5; no definite D call. Germline V gene data show CDR1 as MDHEN and CDR2 as SYDVKM. Trimming stripped 10 bases from V and 5 bases from J, with 14 bases between. The CDR3 loop spans 12 amino acids. CDR3 sequence reads: CATLTDAETQYF. CDR3 coding DNA: TGTGCCACCCTGACGGACGCCGAGACCCAGTACTTC. Filled out from reference TRBV28 and TRBJ2-5, the complete variable domain reads DVKVTQSSRYLVKRTGEKVFLECVQDMDHENMFWYRQDPGLGLRLIYFSYDVKMKEKGDIPEGYSVSREKKERFSLILESASTNQTSMYLCATLTDAETQYFGPGTRLLVL.

This rearrangement joins TRBV3-1 to TRBJ2-7; D possibly matches TRBD1 or TRBD2 (5 bases each). CDR3 length: 17 amino acids. The V end lost 0 bases, the J end lost 0 bases, and 15 bases lay between the germline ends. CDR1 and CDR2 (germline): LGHDT, YNNKEL (reference sequence). CDR3 loop: CASSQDSPGLSSYEQYF. The DNA for the CDR3 is TGTGCCAGCAGCCAAGATAGCCCGGGGCTTAGCTCCTACGAGCAGTACTTC.